These T cell receptor beta chains were read from a single sample in a study of T cell repertoires in cytomegalovirus infection. Antigen specificity for these receptors is unknown. TCRdb called the reads again in MiXCR, with one record for every CDR3 protein. The sample consists of hundreds of thousands of distinct CDR3 sequences, 30% to 40% of them appearing once. The specimen comprised cultured PBMCs, sampled from culture after CMV antigen stimulation. The receptors come from a human donor in good health (CMV status not recorded). Some clones in this sample may be carry-over from other donors' samples. The CDR3 runs from the conserved cysteine through the conserved F or W. The D gene is left open where the match is weak. Only part of the rows carry a size: once, few, many, or a class if the clone is expanded.

j_call	v_call	d_call	cdr3_length	clone_size	cdr3_aa	cdr3_nt
TRBJ2-3	TRBV7-9	-	16	-	CASSLVPGTITDTQYF	TGTGCCAGCAGCTTAGTGCCGGGGACGATCACAGATACGCAGTATTTT
TRBJ2-7	TRBV7-8	-	14	few	CASSAGPARYEQYF	TGTGCCAGCAGCGCTGGCCCCGCGCGCTACGAGCAGTACTTC
TRBJ1-2	TRBV7-2	-	15	-	CASSLGGDPGYGYTF	TGTGCCAGCAGCTTAGGAGGCGACCCGGGCTATGGCTACACCTTC
TRBJ1-5	TRBV6-1	-	15	few	CASSQQVWGNQPQHF	TGTGCCAGCAGTCAACAGGTCTGGGGCAATCAGCCCCAGCATTTT
TRBJ2-3	TRBV9	TRBD2	18	-	CASSVALAGVASTDTQYF	TGTGCCAGCAGCGTAGCACTAGCGGGGGTCGCTAGCACAGATACGCAGTATTTT
TRBJ2-7	TRBV11-2	TRBD1	15	few	CASSFTGVESYEQYF	TGTGCCAGCAGCTTTACAGGGGTTGAGTCCTACGAGCAGTACTTC
TRBJ2-5	TRBV6-1	TRBD2	15	-	CASSYGGRARETQYF	TGTGCCAGCAGTTACGGCGGGAGGGCCAGGGAGACCCAGTACTTC
TRBJ2-1	TRBV20-1	TRBD2	14	once	CSAGKAGGLNEQFF	TGCAGTGCTGGGAAAGCGGGAGGGCTTAATGAGCAGTTCTTC
TRBJ2-2	TRBV6-1	-	14	-	CASIPRGGTGELFF	TGTGCCAGCATCCCCAGGGGAGGGACCGGGGAGCTGTTTTTT
TRBJ2-7	TRBV7-2	-	14	few	CASSSRPGLAEQYF	TGTGCCAGCAGCTCACGCCCAGGGCTGGCCGAGCAGTACTTC